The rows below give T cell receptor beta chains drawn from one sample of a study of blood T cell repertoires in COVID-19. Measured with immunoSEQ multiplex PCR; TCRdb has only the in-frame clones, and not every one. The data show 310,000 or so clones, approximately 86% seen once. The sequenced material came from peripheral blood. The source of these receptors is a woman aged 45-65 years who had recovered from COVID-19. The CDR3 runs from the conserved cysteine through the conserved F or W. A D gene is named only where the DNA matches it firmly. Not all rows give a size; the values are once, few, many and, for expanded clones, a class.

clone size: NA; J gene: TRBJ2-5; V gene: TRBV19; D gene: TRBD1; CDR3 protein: CASTRTGSSPQETQYF; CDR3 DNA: TGTGCCAGTACCCGGACAGGGTCGTCCCCCCAAGAGACCCAGTACTTC
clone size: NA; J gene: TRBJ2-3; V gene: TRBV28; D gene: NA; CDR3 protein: CASSLIGGTRTDTQYF; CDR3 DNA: TGTGCCAGCAGTTTAATTGGGGGGACCCGCACAGATACGCAGTATTTT
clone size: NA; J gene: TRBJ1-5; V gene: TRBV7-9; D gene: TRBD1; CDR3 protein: CASSLGDSRGGQPQHF; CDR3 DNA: TGTGCCAGCAGCTTGGGGGACAGCCGAGGGGGACAGCCCCAGCATTTT
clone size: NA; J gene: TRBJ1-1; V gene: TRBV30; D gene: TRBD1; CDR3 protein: CAWRGQVPNTEAFF; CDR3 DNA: TGTGCCTGGAGGGGACAGGTGCCGAACACTGAAGCTTTCTTT
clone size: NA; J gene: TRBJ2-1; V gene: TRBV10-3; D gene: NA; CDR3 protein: CAISESSALGNEQFF; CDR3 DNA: TGTGCCATCAGTGAGTCTAGCGCGCTGGGCAATGAGCAGTTCTTC
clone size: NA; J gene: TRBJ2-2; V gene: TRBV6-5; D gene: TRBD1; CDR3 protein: CASSEQGANTGELFF; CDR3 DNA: TGTGCCAGCAGCGAGCAGGGGGCGAACACCGGGGAGCTGTTTTTT
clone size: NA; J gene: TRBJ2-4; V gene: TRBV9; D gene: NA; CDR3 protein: CASSVGGAKNIQYF; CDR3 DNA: TGTGCCAGCAGCGTTGGGGGGGCCAAAAACATTCAGTACTTC
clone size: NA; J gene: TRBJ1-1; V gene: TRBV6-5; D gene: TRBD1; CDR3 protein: CASSLGQGAGTEAFF; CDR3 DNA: TGTGCCAGCAGTTTGGGACAGGGGGCGGGTACTGAAGCTTTCTTT
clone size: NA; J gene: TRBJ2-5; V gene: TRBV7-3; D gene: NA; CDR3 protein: CASSQSNQETQYF; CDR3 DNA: TGTGCCAGCAGCCAGTCCAATCAAGAGACCCAGTACTTC
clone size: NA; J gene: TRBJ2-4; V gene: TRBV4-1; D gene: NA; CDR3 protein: CASSQEEAGFLNF; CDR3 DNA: TGCGCCAGCAGCCAAGAGGAGGCAGGCTTTCTAAACTTC
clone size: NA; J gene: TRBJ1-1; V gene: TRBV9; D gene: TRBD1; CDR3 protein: CASSATGGNTEAFF; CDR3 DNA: TGTGCCAGCAGCGCCACAGGGGGGAACACTGAAGCTTTCTTT
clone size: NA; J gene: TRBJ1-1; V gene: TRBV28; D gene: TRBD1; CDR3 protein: CASSYTGDIEAFF; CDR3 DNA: TGTGCCAGCAGTTATACAGGGGATATTGAAGCTTTCTTT
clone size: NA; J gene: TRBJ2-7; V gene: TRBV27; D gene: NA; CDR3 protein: CASSLSLGTVSYEQYF; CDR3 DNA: TGTGCCAGCAGTTTATCCCTCGGGACTGTGTCCTACGAGCAGTACTTC
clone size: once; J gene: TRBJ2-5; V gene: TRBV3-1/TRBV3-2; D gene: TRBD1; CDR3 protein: CASRGQVVETQYF; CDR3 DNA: TGTGCCAGCAGGGGACAGGTGGTTGAGACCCAGTACTTC
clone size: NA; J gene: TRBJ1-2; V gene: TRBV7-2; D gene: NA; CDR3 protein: CASSLVSGEGYGYTF; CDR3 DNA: TGTGCCAGCAGCTTAGTCTCTGGTGAGGGCTATGGCTACACCTTC